The clone carrying this TCR beta chain was seen a handful of times. PCR was performed a second time for about 7 to 11 cycles using a sample-barcoded 5' primer and a J-beta primer mix. TCRdb called the 5' RACE reads again in MiXCR, with one record for every CDR3 protein. The table shows some 940,000 distinct CDR3 sequences, with 25% to 35% occurring only once. CDR1 is SGHTA and CDR2 is FQGNSA in the germline V gene. V was clipped by 0 bases and J by 0 bases; unmatched bases: 5. This CDR3 is 16 amino acids long. The data belong to a study of blood T cells in healthy people across ages. These data are also associated with another study on T cells of mothers and their children. This second study notes: Unrelated pairs and related pairs have their TCR recombination output shaped similarly by thymic selection.

The chain recombines TRBV7-2 with TRBJ2-7, with 7 bases fitting TRBD2. This sequence was found in a woman aged 40 to 55 in good health. What was sequenced was blood. In DNA, the CDR3 is TGTGCCAGCAGCTTAGCGAGCGGGGAGAGCTCCTACGAGCAGTACTTC. Translated, it gives CASSLASGESSYEQYF.